Below, one TCR beta chain is given with its context. Grafts had their tissue processed, releasing intraepithelial and lamina propria lymphocytes. Libraries were prepared by immunoSEQ multiplex PCR; TCRdb keeps only in-frame clonotypes and omits some of them. The sample carries 15,000 to 20,000 clones, 80% recorded once. The record originates from a study of graft-versus-host responses after intestinal transplantation. The TCR was taken from a human patient who received an intestinal transplant, so some T cells may come from the graft donor. The source was ileum tissue, collected 95 to 110 days after intestinal transplant.

As DNA, the CDR3 is TGTGCCAGTAGGGCAGGGGCAGGGAACACTGAAGCTTTCTTT. Translated, it gives CASRAGAGNTEAFF. The chain has TRBV19 and TRBJ1-1; D might be TRBD1 (6 bases). V lost 6 bases, J lost 1 base, and 12 bases lay in between. This CDR3 is 14 amino acids long. Germline values: CDR1 LNHDA, CDR2 SQIVND (reference sequence).